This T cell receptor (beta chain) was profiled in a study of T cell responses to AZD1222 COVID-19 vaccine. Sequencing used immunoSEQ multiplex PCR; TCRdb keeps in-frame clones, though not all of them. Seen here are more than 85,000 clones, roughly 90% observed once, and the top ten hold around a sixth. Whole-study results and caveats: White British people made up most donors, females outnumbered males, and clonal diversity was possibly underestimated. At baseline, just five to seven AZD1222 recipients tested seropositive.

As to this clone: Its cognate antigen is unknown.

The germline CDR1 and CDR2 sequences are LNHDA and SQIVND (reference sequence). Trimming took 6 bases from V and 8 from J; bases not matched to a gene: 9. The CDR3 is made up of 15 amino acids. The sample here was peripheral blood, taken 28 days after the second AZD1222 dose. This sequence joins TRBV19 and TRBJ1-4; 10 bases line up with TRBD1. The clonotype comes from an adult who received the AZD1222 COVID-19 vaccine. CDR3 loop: CASRDPGQGKEKLFF. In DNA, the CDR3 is TGTGCCAGTAGGGATCCGGGACAGGGGAAGGAAAAACTGTTTTTT.